These T cell receptor beta chains were read from a single sample in a study of shared clonotypes between healthy human individuals. The protocol was immunoSEQ multiplex PCR, while the TCRdb copy is restricted to in-frame clones and leaves out a portion. The data contain around 700,000 clones, 74% of them seen just once; the ten biggest clones take up around 1.6%. What was sequenced was memory CD4+ T cells sorted from blood. These receptors were taken from a woman aged 25 to 39 in good health. CDR3s include the opening cysteine and the closing phenylalanine or tryptophan. Only some rows state a clone size, as once, few, many or a class for expanded clones.

v_gene: TRBV6-6; j_gene: TRBJ2-5; abundance: -; len: 13; CDR3aa: CASSSGLLGEQYF
v_gene: TRBV5-4; j_gene: TRBJ2-3; abundance: -; len: 16; CDR3aa: CASSLRAGGNTDTQYF
v_gene: TRBV5-1; j_gene: TRBJ1-1; abundance: -; len: 14; CDR3aa: CASSLWAGNTEAFF
v_gene: TRBV12-5; j_gene: TRBJ1-2; abundance: -; len: 14; CDR3aa: CASGLATGLYGYTF
v_gene: TRBV6-4; j_gene: TRBJ1-3; abundance: once; len: 18; CDR3aa: CASPVWTVPYISGNTIYF
v_gene: TRBV28; j_gene: TRBJ2-7; abundance: -; len: 16; CDR3aa: CASISGTPSKFYEQYF
v_gene: TRBV5-1; j_gene: TRBJ1-1; abundance: -; len: 12; CDR3aa: CASSRGAREAFF
v_gene: TRBV12-5; j_gene: TRBJ2-3; abundance: -; len: 13; CDR3aa: CASGKGRADTQYF
v_gene: TRBV7-2; j_gene: TRBJ2-1; abundance: few; len: 15; CDR3aa: CASSKNSGSGNEQFF
v_gene: TRBV28; j_gene: TRBJ1-5; abundance: few; len: 12; CDR3aa: CASRETDQPQHF
v_gene: TRBV10-2; j_gene: TRBJ2-5; abundance: -; len: 13; CDR3aa: CASSVNFQETQYF
v_gene: TRBV25-1; j_gene: TRBJ1-1; abundance: -; len: 14; CDR3aa: CASSEGGASPEAFF
v_gene: TRBV2; j_gene: TRBJ1-1; abundance: -; len: 13; CDR3aa: CASRVLADTEAFF
v_gene: TRBV5-5; j_gene: TRBJ1-1; abundance: once; len: 15; CDR3aa: CASSTIWGAGTEAFF
v_gene: TRBV6-5; j_gene: TRBJ1-3; abundance: -; len: 14; CDR3aa: CASSPDSSGNTIYF
v_gene: TRBV7-2; j_gene: TRBJ2-2; abundance: -; len: 14; CDR3aa: CASSLNADTGELFF
v_gene: TRBV4-1; j_gene: TRBJ2-1; abundance: -; len: 14; CDR3aa: CASSQEGLDNEQFF
v_gene: TRBV15; j_gene: TRBJ2-5; abundance: -; len: 16; CDR3aa: CATSRGTGILLGSQYF
v_gene: TRBV28; j_gene: TRBJ1-1; abundance: -; len: 19; CDR3aa: CASSSIFPTGRAMNTEAFF
v_gene: TRBV28; j_gene: TRBJ2-2; abundance: -; len: 15; CDR3aa: CASRPGQGIAGELFF
v_gene: TRBV29-1; j_gene: TRBJ2-5; abundance: -; len: 14; CDR3aa: CSVSRTGLQETQYF
v_gene: TRBV2; j_gene: TRBJ2-4; abundance: -; len: 17; CDR3aa: CASSRVTGGTGINIQYF
v_gene: TRBV28; j_gene: TRBJ1-5; abundance: -; len: 15; CDR3aa: CASSSPQGYHQPQHF
v_gene: TRBV28; j_gene: TRBJ1-5; abundance: -; len: 13; CDR3aa: CASSLNSKQPQHF
v_gene: TRBV27; j_gene: TRBJ2-1; abundance: -; len: 13; CDR3aa: CASSSPVPDEQFF
v_gene: TRBV2; j_gene: TRBJ1-1; abundance: -; len: 13; CDR3aa: CASSENLNTEAFF
v_gene: TRBV27; j_gene: TRBJ1-1; abundance: -; len: 11; CDR3aa: CASKGYREAFF
v_gene: TRBV11-2; j_gene: TRBJ1-2; abundance: once; len: 11; CDR3aa: CASSLARGYTF
v_gene: TRBV29-1; j_gene: TRBJ1-2; abundance: -; len: 15; CDR3aa: CSVEDRREGKRGYTF
v_gene: TRBV7-6; j_gene: TRBJ2-3; abundance: few; len: 12; CDR3aa: CASSSPLDTQYF
v_gene: TRBV6-1; j_gene: TRBJ2-3; abundance: few; len: 13; CDR3aa: CASSIQGTDTQYF